This is a list of T cell receptor beta chains from one sample in a study of cytomegalovirus exposure and HLA in healthy donors. TCRdb keeps only in-frame clones here, not all; method: immunoSEQ multiplex PCR. The profile shows some 190,000 clones, around a tenth of them singletons. Source material: PBMCs. The receptors here all came from a woman aged 25 to 39 in good health and CMV-seropositive. CDR3s include the opening cysteine and the closing phenylalanine or tryptophan. A D gene is named only where the DNA matches it firmly. Clone sizes are given selectively: once, few, many, or a class where the clone is expanded.

D: TRBD1; V: TRBV4-1; size: few; J: TRBJ1-1; DNA: TGCGCCAGCAGCCAAGCAGGGGGTTTGTCCAGTATACCTGAAGCTTTCTTT; CDR3: CASSQAGGLSSIPEAFF
D: NA; V: TRBV5-6; size: few; J: TRBJ1-5; DNA: TGTGCCAGCAGCTTAGGGGTCAGCAATCAGCCCCAGCATTTT; CDR3: CASSLGVSNQPQHF
D: TRBD2; V: TRBV11-2; size: few; J: TRBJ2-2; DNA: TGTGCCAGCAGCTTAGTGGCGGGAGGGGCCGGGGAGCTGTTTTTT; CDR3: CASSLVAGGAGELFF
D: TRBD1; V: TRBV7-8; size: NA; J: TRBJ1-2; DNA: TGTGCCAGCAGCTTATTCCGGGACAGAGGCGTCGGGGGCTACACCTTC; CDR3: CASSLFRDRGVGGYTF
D: NA; V: TRBV5-6; size: NA; J: TRBJ2-7; DNA: TGTGCCAGCGGGACAACGAGAGGGAGCCCAAGGCGGGAGCAGTACTTC; CDR3: CASGTTRGSPRREQYF
D: TRBD2; V: TRBV19; size: few; J: TRBJ2-2; DNA: TGTGCCGTTGCTCGACTAGCGGGGGAGATGGGGGAGCTGTTTTTT; CDR3: CAVARLAGEMGELFF
D: TRBD1; V: TRBV5-5; size: few; J: TRBJ1-6; DNA: TGTGCCAGCAGCCGGCAGGGGGAGCTTTCACCCCTCCACTTT; CDR3: CASSRQGELSPLHF
D: TRBD1; V: TRBV12-5; size: NA; J: TRBJ2-3; DNA: TGTGCTAGTGGTTTGACCGGACAGGGCCTAGGCACAGATACGCAGTATTTT; CDR3: CASGLTGQGLGTDTQYF
D: NA; V: TRBV5-6; size: NA; J: TRBJ2-5; DNA: TGTGCCAGCAGCCCGGAGCCGGCCTTGATCGGGGCCCAGTACTTC; CDR3: CASSPEPALIGAQYF
D: TRBD1; V: TRBV27; size: few; J: TRBJ2-6; DNA: TGTGCCAGCAGAGGACAGGGCGCTGGGGCCAACGTCCTGACTTTC; CDR3: CASRGQGAGANVLTF
D: TRBD1; V: TRBV28; size: few; J: TRBJ1-2; DNA: TGTGCCAGCTGCGGACAGGTTAACTATGGCCACACCTTC; CDR3: CASCGQVNYGHTF
D: TRBD2; V: TRBV4-1; size: few; J: TRBJ2-3; DNA: TGCGCCAGCAGCCAAGGGGTAGGAGCGGGAGCAGATACGCAGTATTTT; CDR3: CASSQGVGAGADTQYF
D: NA; V: TRBV11-2; size: NA; J: TRBJ2-2; DNA: TGTGCCAGCAGCTTAGGCCTAAGTATGAACACCGGGGAGCTGTTTTTT; CDR3: CASSLGLSMNTGELFF
D: TRBD1; V: TRBV9; size: few; J: TRBJ1-3; DNA: TGTGCCAGCAGCGGGATGACAGGGGGAAACACCATATATTTT; CDR3: CASSGMTGGNTIYF
D: TRBD2; V: TRBV27; size: NA; J: TRBJ2-1; DNA: TGTGCCAGCAGTAACTCTCTAGCGGGAGGGGCCTACAATGAGCAGTTCTTC; CDR3: CASSNSLAGGAYNEQFF
D: NA; V: TRBV10-1; size: NA; J: TRBJ2-5; DNA: TGCGCCAGCAGCCCCCCCAGGGCGGGGCAAGAGACCCAGTACTTC; CDR3: CASSPPRAGQETQYF
D: TRBD1; V: TRBV5-8; size: NA; J: TRBJ2-1; DNA: TGTGCCAGCAGCTTGGAGAGGACAGGGGGTGAGCAGTTCTTC; CDR3: CASSLERTGGEQFF
D: TRBD1; V: TRBV6-6; size: NA; J: TRBJ1-1; DNA: TGTGCCAGCAGTTGGTTGCCGGGACAGTGGAAGACTGAAGCTTTCTTT; CDR3: CASSWLPGQWKTEAFF
D: NA; V: TRBV11-2; size: NA; J: TRBJ2-1; DNA: TGTGCCAGCAGCTTAGTGGTCCGGGGCAATGAGCAGTTCTTC; CDR3: CASSLVVRGNEQFF
D: TRBD2; V: TRBV5-6; size: few; J: TRBJ2-1; DNA: TGTGCCAGCAGCTTGCTAGCGGGAGGATATGAGCAGTTCTTC; CDR3: CASSLLAGGYEQFF
D: NA; V: TRBV5-6; size: few; J: TRBJ1-2; DNA: TGTGCCAGCAGCTTAATGGACAGCGGATTCCTTTATGGCTACACCTTC; CDR3: CASSLMDSGFLYGYTF
D: NA; V: TRBV10-3; size: NA; J: TRBJ1-2; DNA: TGTGCCATCAGTGGAAATGCGGGGCCTGGCTATGGCTACACCTTC; CDR3: CAISGNAGPGYGYTF
D: TRBD2; V: TRBV11-2; size: NA; J: TRBJ2-7; DNA: TGTGCCAGCAGCCGGGGGGGGGCCGAACACGAGCAGTACTTC; CDR3: CASSRGGAEHEQYF
D: TRBD1; V: TRBV2; size: few; J: TRBJ1-2; DNA: TGTGCCAGCAGTGGACAGGGGTATGGCTACACCTTC; CDR3: CASSGQGYGYTF
D: NA; V: TRBV5-1; size: NA; J: TRBJ2-5; DNA: TGCGCCAGCAGCTTGGAGCTAGCCCCACGGGAGACCCAGTACTTC; CDR3: CASSLELAPRETQYF
D: NA; V: TRBV19; size: few; J: TRBJ1-2; DNA: TGTGCCAGTAGTGTCAGACCAGGGGCCTATGGCTACACCTTC; CDR3: CASSVRPGAYGYTF
D: TRBD1; V: TRBV5-1; size: NA; J: TRBJ2-5; DNA: TGCGCCAGCCGGGACAGGGACTTTCCGGAGCAGTACTTC; CDR3: CASRDRDFPEQYF
D: TRBD2; V: TRBV7-9; size: few; J: TRBJ2-7; DNA: TGTGCCAGCAGCTCTAGCGGGAGAATGGACGAGCAGTACTTC; CDR3: CASSSSGRMDEQYF
D: NA; V: TRBV6-5; size: few; J: TRBJ1-2; DNA: TGTGCCAGCAGGGACAGCCGGGGCTACACCTTC; CDR3: CASRDSRGYTF
D: TRBD2; V: TRBV5-1; size: few; J: TRBJ2-7; DNA: TGCGCCAGCAGCTTGGCCGGGACTAGCAACTACGAGCAGTACTTC; CDR3: CASSLAGTSNYEQYF
D: TRBD1; V: TRBV15; size: NA; J: TRBJ1-5; DNA: TGTGCCACCAGCAGAGTGGACAGGGGAGGACAGCCCCAGCATTTT; CDR3: CATSRVDRGGQPQHF
D: TRBD1; V: TRBV5-6; size: few; J: TRBJ2-4; DNA: TGTGCCAGCAGCCCGGGACAGGGGTTGGCCATTCAGTACTTC; CDR3: CASSPGQGLAIQYF
D: NA; V: TRBV29-1; size: few; J: TRBJ1-2; DNA: TGCAGCGTTGCCGGCAGTCAGGTTCACTATGGCTACACCTTC; CDR3: CSVAGSQVHYGYTF
D: TRBD2; V: TRBV7-2; size: few; J: TRBJ2-5; DNA: TGTGCCAGCAGCCTTAGCGGGAGAGGAGAGACCCAGTACTTC; CDR3: CASSLSGRGETQYF
D: TRBD2; V: TRBV5-4; size: NA; J: TRBJ2-7; DNA: TGTGCCAGCAGTTTTGGGCTAGCGGGAGACCTAGACTCCTACGAGCAGTACTTC; CDR3: CASSFGLAGDLDSYEQYF
D: TRBD2; V: TRBV6-1; size: few; J: TRBJ2-5; DNA: TGTGCCAGCAGTGGACCACTAGCGGGAGGGCCCTGGGAGACCCAGTACTTC; CDR3: CASSGPLAGGPWETQYF
D: NA; V: TRBV13; size: NA; J: TRBJ1-3; DNA: TGTGCCAGCAGCTCGAGGCGGAATACTGGAAACACCATATATTTT; CDR3: CASSSRRNTGNTIYF
D: TRBD2; V: TRBV5-1; size: NA; J: TRBJ2-1; DNA: TGCGCCGCTATCGGAGGGGGGGTAGCGGGGCAAAGCTCCTACAATGAGCAGTTCTTC; CDR3: CAAIGGGVAGQSSYNEQFF
D: NA; V: TRBV6-4; size: few; J: TRBJ2-1; DNA: TGTGCCAGCAGTGGCGGACAGTCACTATTCCCTTACAATGAGCAGTTCTTC; CDR3: CASSGGQSLFPYNEQFF
D: TRBD1; V: TRBV9; size: NA; J: TRBJ2-7; DNA: TGTGCCAGCAGCGCGGGACAGCTATACGAGCAGTACTTC; CDR3: CASSAGQLYEQYF
D: TRBD1; V: TRBV2; size: NA; J: TRBJ1-5; DNA: TGTGCCAGCAGTAGGGGGGACAGGGAAGGGAGGGGGCCCCAGCATTTT; CDR3: CASSRGDREGRGPQHF
D: NA; V: TRBV13; size: NA; J: TRBJ2-7; DNA: TGTGCCAGCAGCTTACGAGGCTACGAGCAGTACTTC; CDR3: CASSLRGYEQYF
D: TRBD2; V: TRBV19; size: NA; J: TRBJ2-2; DNA: TGTGCCAGTAGTTGGGGGACTAGCGGCAGACTCGGGGAGCTGTTTTTT; CDR3: CASSWGTSGRLGELFF
D: TRBD1; V: TRBV2; size: NA; J: TRBJ1-2; DNA: TGTGCCAGCAGTGCTCCGGGACAGGGTTTTGGCTACACCTTC; CDR3: CASSAPGQGFGYTF
D: NA; V: TRBV9; size: few; J: TRBJ1-1; DNA: TGTGCCAGCAGCTCTGCCGGGACAAGACCCGCTAACACTGAAGCTTTCTTT; CDR3: CASSSAGTRPANTEAFF
D: TRBD1; V: TRBV19; size: NA; J: TRBJ1-2; DNA: TGTGCCAGTAGTATAGGGGACTTTGGGACAGAAGATCCTGGCTACACCTTC; CDR3: CASSIGDFGTEDPGYTF
D: NA; V: TRBV28; size: few; J: TRBJ2-1; DNA: TGTGCCAGCAGTTTGGTGAGAAACCGACACTCCTACAATGAGCAGTTCTTC; CDR3: CASSLVRNRHSYNEQFF
D: NA; V: TRBV6-1; size: NA; J: TRBJ1-2; DNA: TGTGCCAGCAGTGAAACCACAGGACGGTTTGGCTACACCTTC; CDR3: CASSETTGRFGYTF
D: NA; V: TRBV11-2; size: NA; J: TRBJ2-7; DNA: TGTGCCAGCAGCTTAGACTTACAGACGGTCTACGAGCAGTACTTC; CDR3: CASSLDLQTVYEQYF
D: TRBD1; V: TRBV13; size: few; J: TRBJ1-2; DNA: TGTGCCAGCAGCGACGGGACAGACTATAACTATGGCTACACCTTC; CDR3: CASSDGTDYNYGYTF
D: NA; V: TRBV21-1; size: few; J: TRBJ2-3; DNA: TGTGCCAGCAGCTCCTCGGGACAGGGCACAGATACGCAGTATTTT; CDR3: CASSSSGQGTDTQYF
D: TRBD1; V: TRBV5-1; size: few; J: TRBJ1-4; DNA: TGCGCCAGCAGCTTGGGACAGGGTCGCGCTCGGAGCGAAAAACTGTTTTTT; CDR3: CASSLGQGRARSEKLFF
D: NA; V: TRBV28; size: few; J: TRBJ2-5; DNA: TGTGCCAGCAGTTTAACCGGGAGAGCAGAGACCCAGTACTTC; CDR3: CASSLTGRAETQYF
D: NA; V: TRBV5-1; size: few; J: TRBJ2-7; DNA: TGCGCCAGCAGCTTCAGCTCCTACGAGCAGTACTTC; CDR3: CASSFSSYEQYF
D: TRBD2; V: TRBV5-1; size: NA; J: TRBJ2-3; DNA: TGCGCCAGCCAGCTAGCGGGGATTAGCACAGATACGCAGTATTTT; CDR3: CASQLAGISTDTQYF
D: TRBD1; V: TRBV7-2; size: NA; J: TRBJ1-2; DNA: TGTGCCAGCAGCTTAGGGCAGGGGGGCTATGGCTACACCTTC; CDR3: CASSLGQGGYGYTF
D: TRBD1; V: TRBV10-3; size: few; J: TRBJ2-7; DNA: TGTGCCATCAGGTCGACAGGGGAGAGCTACGAGCAGTACTTC; CDR3: CAIRSTGESYEQYF
D: NA; V: TRBV9; size: NA; J: TRBJ2-1; DNA: TGTGCCAGCAGCGCCGGCCAGGTCTTCCAGTCCTACAATGAGCAGTTCTTC; CDR3: CASSAGQVFQSYNEQFF
D: NA; V: TRBV6-5; size: few; J: TRBJ2-3; DNA: TGTGCCAGCAGAGCCTACGGGAGAGGCACAGATACGCAGTATTTT; CDR3: CASRAYGRGTDTQYF